Listed here are 21 T cell receptor beta chains from one sample, sequenced in a study of spatial heterogeneity in lung cancer. TCRdb processed the 5' RACE reads anew with MiXCR; each CDR3 protein has one entry. This table has about 36,000 distinct CDR3 sequences, less than 8.5% appearing once. Documented time point: sample taken at primary tumor resection. Specimen: PBMCs, collected at surgery. All receptors derive from a female donor with early-stage non-small cell lung cancer.

This clonotype was counted many times. This chain uses TRBV10-1 with TRBJ1-1; possible D gene TRBD1, 5 bases. CDR1 WNHNN and CDR2 SYGVQD come from the germline V gene (reference sequence). Trimming took off 1 base at V and 2 bases at J, with 8 bases between the two ends. The CDR3 has 14 residues. The CDR3 coding sequence is TGCGCCAGCAGTGAGTGGGGACTTAACACTGAAGCTTTCTTT. The encoded protein is CASSEWGLNTEAFF.

The rearrangement joins TRBV7-9 to TRBJ1-3; 7 bases are a match to TRBD1. The CDR3 totals 16 residues. Germline V gives CDR1 SEHNR, CDR2 FQNEAQ (reference sequence). The J segment lost 4 bases and the V segment lost 2 bases, leaving 8 bases of the junction unmatched. CDR3 sequence reads: CASSLSEGAFGNTIYF. The DNA for the CDR3 is TGTGCCAGCAGCTTATCAGAGGGGGCTTTCGGAAACACCATATATTTT.

V gene TRBV6-5 combines with J gene TRBJ1-6; D unclear. The CDR3 covers 14 residues. Germline lookup yields CDR1 MNHEY and CDR2 SVGAGI. V lost 7 bases and J 8 bases, leaving 15 bases between the germline ends. The CDR3 region has the DNA TGTGCCAGCACTCCGGGGATAATCGATTCACCCCTCCACTTT. Translation gives CASTPGIIDSPLHF.

This clonotype was recorded many times. This sequence joins TRBV7-9 and TRBJ2-2; 12 nucleotides line up with TRBD2. The germline gives CDR1 SEHNR, CDR2 FQNEAQ (reference sequence). V lost 1 base, J lost 6 bases, and 6 bases stayed unmatched. The CDR3 runs 17 residues. The CDR3 nucleotides are TGTGCCAGCAGCTTAGGACTAGCGGGAGACTTGGCCGGGGAGCTGTTTTTT. This gives the protein CASSLGLAGDLAGELFF.

The J gene is TRBJ2-7, the V gene TRBV12-3 or TRBV12-4; D is uncertain. The CDR3 spans 14 residues. V lost 6 bases, J lost 5 bases, and 17 bases lay in between. CDR3 sequence: CASSPWGSLDEQYF. CDR3 coding DNA: TGTGCCAGCAGCCCTTGGGGATCATTGGACGAGCAGTACTTC.

The genes are TRBV20-1 and TRBJ2-7, with 8 positions matching TRBD1. From germline, CDR1 is DFQATT and CDR2 SNEGSKA (reference sequence). V lost 6 bases to trimming and J lost 9 bases; unmatched junction nucleotides: 10. The CDR3 consists of 12 residues. The DNA of the CDR3 is TGCAGTGCGACCCAACAGGGGGATCCGCAGTACTTC. Its translation is CSATQQGDPQYF.

This clonotype was observed many times. The chain uses TRBV5-5 and TRBJ2-1, with 11 bases lining up with TRBD1. Trimming removed 4 bases from V and 4 bases from J; junction bases left unmatched: 4. Germline assignment: CDR1 SGHKS and CDR2 YYEKEE (reference sequence). The CDR3 runs to 15 residues. The CDR3 sequence: CASSRGQGGYNEQFF. The CDR3 nucleotides read TGTGCCAGCAGCCGGGGACAGGGGGGTTACAATGAGCAGTTCTTC.

This clonotype has ten or more counts. A junction end diverges from the germline sequence, so it may reflect a read error. CDR3: CVSSLNYLGNYGYTF. The CDR3 DNA is TGCGTCAGCAGCCTGAACTACCTAGGGAACTATGGCTACACCTTC. The chain has TRBV4-1 and TRBJ1-2, with D uncertain. CDR1 is MGHRA, CDR2 YSYEKL, per germline. The CDR3 consists of 15 residues.

This clonotype was recorded many times. The chain joins TRBV3-1 to TRBJ2-2, with 7 bases identical to TRBD2. The CDR3 consists of 15 residues. The V gene's germline CDR1 is LGHDT and CDR2 YNNKEL (reference sequence). Trimming took 6 bases from V and 3 from J; bases not matched to a gene: 7. CDR3 protein: CASRQSGTHTGELFF. Here the CDR3 DNA reads TGTGCCAGCAGACAAAGCGGGACCCACACCGGGGAGCTGTTTTTT.

This chain connects TRBV18 to TRBJ2-7; D may match TRBD1 or TRBD2 (5 bases each). In germline, CDR1 is KGHSH, CDR2 LQKENI. The CDR3 has 13 amino acids. V gave up 4 bases and J gave up 7 bases, with 14 bases separating them. Here the CDR3 DNA reads TGTGCCAGCTCACAAGGCCCCGAGGGGGAGCAGTACTTC. This sequence encodes CASSQGPEGEQYF. Based on the CDR3 plus reference TRBV18 and TRBJ2-7, the full variable domain is NAGVMQNPRHLVRRRGQEARLRCSPMKGHSHVYWYRQLPEEGLKFMVYLQKENIIDESGMPKERFSAEFPKEGPSILRIQQVVRGDSAAYFCASSQGPEGEQYFGPGTRLTVT.

The V gene is TRBV20-1, the J gene TRBJ2-1; a weak D match, TRBD2 (5 bases). This CDR3 comprises 17 residues. Trimming took off 0 bases at V and 7 bases at J, with 22 bases between the two ends. Germline V gene data show CDR1 as DFQATT and CDR2 as SNEGSKA (reference sequence). This CDR3 is CSARDLATNWPGNEQFF. CDR3 in DNA: TGCAGTGCTAGAGATTTGGCTACAAATTGGCCGGGGAATGAGCAGTTCTTC.

This clonotype was seen repeatedly, ten times or more. V gene TRBV5-6 combines with J gene TRBJ2-1; D not resolved. Trimming removed 0 bases from V and 8 bases from J, with 9 bases in between. The CDR3 has 13 amino acids. CDR1 is SGHDT and CDR2 is YYEEEE in the germline V gene. This CDR3 is CASSLAPVDEQFF. In nucleotides, the CDR3 is TGTGCCAGCAGCTTGGCCCCAGTTGATGAGCAGTTCTTC.

This clonotype came up many times. The rearrangement uses TRBV3-1 and TRBJ2-1, with a tentative D call TRBD2 (6 bases). Deletions cut 1 base from V and 4 bases from J, with 11 bases between. This CDR3 is 15 amino acids long. Germline assignment: CDR1 LGHDT and CDR2 YNNKEL (reference sequence). CDR3 sequence (DNA): TGTGCCAGCAGCCAAGCGGGGGAGTGGTACAATGAGCAGTTCTTC. Its protein is CASSQAGEWYNEQFF.

Many counts were recorded for this clonotype. The chain carries TRBV20-1 and TRBJ1-2; D is perhaps TRBD1 (5 bases). Germline loops: CDR1 DFQATT, CDR2 SNEGSKA (reference sequence). V gave up 5 bases and J gave up 4 bases, with 20 bases separating them. CDR3 size: 15 residues. CDR3 region: CSASTYAGRPYGYTF. The CDR3 nucleotides are TGCAGTGCTTCTACGTACGCAGGGCGGCCCTATGGCTACACCTTC.

This clonotype appeared many times. The chain links TRBV11-1 to TRBJ2-2; D tentatively reads TRBD1 or TRBD2 (5 bases each). Looked up from germline, CDR1 is SGHAT and CDR2 is FQDESV (reference sequence). Trimming took off 11 bases at V and 0 bases at J, with 10 bases between the two ends. This CDR3 region has 13 residues. The CDR3 DNA is TGTGCCGGTAGGGACCCGAACACCGGGGAGCTGTTTTTT. Translating it yields CAGRDPNTGELFF.

Of note for this clonotype: With a much larger clone just one base away, this may be a read error. The chain couples TRBV20-1 to TRBJ1-6, with 9 positions matching TRBD1. Looked up from germline, CDR1 is DFQATT and CDR2 is SNEGSKA (reference sequence). This CDR3 has 14 residues. CDR3 sequence reads: CSASHRGPSSPLRF. CDR3 DNA sequence: TGCAGTGCTAGCCACAGGGGGCCTAGTTCACCCCTCCGCTTT.

This clonotype was picked up a small number of times. This rearrangement joins TRBV4-3 to TRBJ2-5, with no clear D. Between the trimmed V and J ends, which lost 4 bases and 5 bases, there was a span of 14 bases. Per germline, CDR1 LGHNA and CDR2 YSLEER. The CDR3 contains 14 residues. The CDR3: CASSRSPEKETQYF. The DNA of the CDR3 is TGCGCCAGCAGCCGCTCGCCCGAGAAGGAGACCCAGTACTTC.

The sample holds many counts of this clonotype. This chain uses TRBV6-2 or TRBV6-3 with TRBJ2-1, with TRBD2 matching 12 bases. Germline trimming cut 8 bases from V and 2 bases from J; bases unmatched to any gene: 7. CDR3 length equals 16 residues. The germline gives CDR1 MNHEY, CDR2 SVGEGT. The CDR3 coding sequence is TGTGCCAGCGAACTACTAGCGGGAGGACCCTACAATGAGCAGTTCTTC. It specifies CASELLAGGPYNEQFF.

The V and J genes are TRBV20-1 and TRBJ2-7; D possibly matches TRBD1 or TRBD2 (5 bases each). The CDR3 covers 13 residues. Looked up from germline, CDR1 is DFQATT and CDR2 is SNEGSKA (reference sequence). The ends were cut back, 6 bases at V and 5 bases at J, with 17 bases in the middle. Written as DNA, the CDR3 is TGCAGTGCCGCTGAGGGGCCCGACAACGAGCAGTACTTC. Residues: CSAAEGPDNEQYF.

This clonotype was detected many times. This chain uses TRBV7-2 with TRBJ2-7; possibly TRBD2 for D (6 bases). The V gene's germline CDR1 is SGHTA and CDR2 FQGNSA. The V end lost 2 bases, the J end lost 6 bases, and 11 bases lay between the germline ends. The CDR3 spans 13 residues. The CDR3 DNA reads TGTGCCAGCAGCTTATTGACGGGAGCCGAGCAGTACTTC. It is translated as CASSLLTGAEQYF.

The chain carries TRBV20-1 and TRBJ2-1; 10 nucleotides agree with TRBD2. The J segment lost 8 bases and the V segment lost 0 bases, leaving 7 bases of the junction unmatched. Germline V lookup: CDR1 DFQATT, CDR2 SNEGSKA (reference sequence). The CDR3 totals 15 residues. DNA of the CDR3: TGCAGTGCTAGAGATTGGGCTAGCGGGAGTTATGAGCAGTTCTTC. Translating gives CSARDWASGSYEQFF.